This TCR beta chain derives from a study of T cells of healthy individuals. In TCRdb, the 5' RACE reads were re-called with MiXCR into one record per CDR3 protein. The top ten clones hold about 16% of a sample with approximately 52,000 distinct CDR3 sequences, roughly 14% of them seen once. V gave up 4 bases and J gave up 3 bases; unmatched junction bases: 3. Germline CDR1 and CDR2: SQVTM and ANQGSEA. CDR3 length equals 13 residues. This chain uses TRBV29-1 with TRBJ1-3, with 7 bases aligning to TRBD1. The TCR comes from a human donor in good health. The CDR3 nucleotides read TGCAGCGTTGGACAGGGTCTTGGAAACACCATATATTTT. Protein product: CSVGQGLGNTIYF.